This is a list of T cell receptor beta chains from one sample in a study of technical replicates of blood from several donors. Assay used: immunoSEQ multiplex PCR; TCRdb lists only in-frame clones, some missing. The sample lists about 82,000 clones; approximately 94% were seen once. Sample: T cells isolated from PBMCs. Receptors were obtained from a human donor in good health. Both conserved end residues are part of each CDR3. The D gene is left open where the match is weak. For some rows the clone size is stated as once, few or many, or as a class when expanded; others skip it.

J: TRBJ1-2
size: .
D: TRBD1
V: TRBV4-1
CDR3: CASSHRDRGLENYGYTF
DNA: TGCGCCAGCAGCCATCGGGACAGGGGGCTCGAAAACTATGGCTACACCTTC

J: TRBJ1-2
size: .
D: .
V: TRBV5-1
CDR3: CASSSGTGQGVFGYGYTF
DNA: TGCGCCAGCAGCTCGGGAACAGGGCAGGGTGTCTTTGGCTATGGCTACACCTTC

J: TRBJ1-4
size: .
D: .
V: TRBV21-1
CDR3: CASSKAQGIEKLFF
DNA: TGTGCCAGCAGCAAAGCTCAGGGCATTGAAAAACTGTTTTTT

J: TRBJ2-7
size: .
D: .
V: TRBV5-1
CDR3: CASSILRQEQYF
DNA: TGCGCCAGCAGCATCCTCAGACAGGAACAGTACTTC

J: TRBJ2-3
size: .
D: TRBD2
V: TRBV9
CDR3: CASSVGIVWEGDTQYF
DNA: TGTGCCAGCAGCGTAGGGATTGTGTGGGAGGGAGATACGCAGTATTTT

J: TRBJ2-1
size: few
D: TRBD2
V: TRBV6-5
CDR3: CASRTLAGVYNEQFF
DNA: TGTGCCAGCAGAACTCTAGCGGGAGTCTACAATGAGCAGTTCTTC

J: TRBJ2-4
size: .
D: .
V: TRBV7-6
CDR3: CASSSGRGGNIQYF
DNA: TGTGCCAGCAGCTCCGGTAGGGGAGGAAACATTCAGTACTTC

J: TRBJ2-7
size: .
D: TRBD1
V: TRBV6-5
CDR3: CASERTGGEQYF
DNA: TGTGCCAGCGAACGGACAGGGGGCGAGCAGTACTTC

J: TRBJ1-4
size: once
D: TRBD1
V: TRBV19
CDR3: CASNRGGEEKLFF
DNA: TGTGCCAGTAATCGAGGGGGCGAAGAAAAACTGTTTTTT

J: TRBJ2-6
size: .
D: TRBD1
V: TRBV9
CDR3: CASSVQPGTGYSGANVLTF
DNA: TGTGCCAGCAGCGTCCAGCCCGGGACAGGGTACTCTGGGGCCAACGTCCTGACTTTC

J: TRBJ2-2
size: .
D: TRBD2
V: TRBV5-4
CDR3: CASSAPTSGRAGGELFF
DNA: TGTGCCAGCAGCGCCCCTACTAGCGGGAGGGCTGGCGGGGAGCTGTTTTTT

J: TRBJ2-7
size: .
D: TRBD1
V: TRBV7-6
CDR3: CASSPTRADRGFYEQYF
DNA: TGTGCCAGCAGCCCGACTAGAGCGGACAGGGGGTTCTACGAGCAGTACTTC

J: TRBJ1-2
size: .
D: .
V: TRBV30
CDR3: CAWSVVQASYGYTF
DNA: TGTGCCTGGAGTGTAGTACAGGCCTCCTATGGCTACACCTTC

J: TRBJ2-1
size: .
D: TRBD2
V: TRBV7-3
CDR3: CASSFSTSGRVNEQFF
DNA: TGTGCCAGCAGCTTTTCGACTAGCGGACGTGTGAATGAGCAGTTCTTC